The table lists the clone carrying this T cell receptor beta chain with a few counts. Its target is unknown. V was shortened by 5 bases and J by 7 bases, with 15 bases between the two germline ends. CDR3 size: 15 residues. CDR1 and CDR2 (germline): SEHNR, FQNEAQ (reference sequence). Preparing the TCRbeta library involved the use of unique molecular identifiers. TCRdb recomputed calls from the PCR reads with MiXCR, one row per CDR3 protein. The data contain fewer than 550,000 distinct CDR3 sequences, approximately 10% of them singletons. This record comes from a study of T-cell reconstitution after alpha-beta-depleted transplantation in children. General observations from the study: The origin of high day-60 TCRbeta diversity in some patients lay in surviving recipient T cells and thymic progenitors.

The V call is TRBV7-9, the J call TRBJ1-6; no definite D call. The receptor was isolated from a female patient aged 2-9 years who had a stem cell transplant for aplastic anemia, so the T cells may come from the graft donor. Sequenced here: PBMCs, mostly from graft donor cells, sampled 180 days after TCRalphabeta/CD19-depleted stem cell transplant. The chain's CDR3 is CASSPPLRANSPLHF. The CDR3 nucleotides are TGTGCCAGCAGCCCACCATTAAGGGCCAATTCACCCCTCCACTTT.